This T cell receptor beta chain was captured in a study of blood T cells in healthy people across ages. Extractions gave at least 5 micrograms of total RNA per sample. The germline V gene has CDR1 ENHRY and CDR2 SYGVKD. CDR3 length: 13 amino acids. V lost 5 bases, J lost 8 bases, and 15 bases lay in between. A J-beta primer mix and a sample-barcoded 5' primer were used in a second PCR of roughly 6 to 12 cycles. TCRdb called the 5' RACE reads again in MiXCR, with one record for every CDR3 protein. This table has some 1.6 million distinct CDR3 sequences, roughly 32% appearing once. This clonotype was sampled from a woman aged 25 to 39 in good health. The V call is TRBV10-3, the J call TRBJ1-1; maybe TRBD1 (5 bases). The sample taken for sequencing was blood. The CDR3 reads CAISSRDGSEAFF. The CDR3 nucleotides read TGTGCCATCAGTTCCCGGGACGGGTCCGAAGCTTTCTTT.